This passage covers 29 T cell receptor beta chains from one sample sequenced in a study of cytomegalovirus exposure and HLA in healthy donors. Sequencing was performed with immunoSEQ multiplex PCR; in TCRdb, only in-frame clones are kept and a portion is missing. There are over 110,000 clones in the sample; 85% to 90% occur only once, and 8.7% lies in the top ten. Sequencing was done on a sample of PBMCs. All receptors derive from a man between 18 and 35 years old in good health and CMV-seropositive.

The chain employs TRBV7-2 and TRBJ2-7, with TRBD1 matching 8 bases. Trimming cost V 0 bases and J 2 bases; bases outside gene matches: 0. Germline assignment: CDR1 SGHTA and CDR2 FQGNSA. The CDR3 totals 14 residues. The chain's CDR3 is CASSLARGPYEQYF. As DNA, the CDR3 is TGTGCCAGCAGCTTAGCCAGGGGGCCCTACGAGCAGTACTTC.

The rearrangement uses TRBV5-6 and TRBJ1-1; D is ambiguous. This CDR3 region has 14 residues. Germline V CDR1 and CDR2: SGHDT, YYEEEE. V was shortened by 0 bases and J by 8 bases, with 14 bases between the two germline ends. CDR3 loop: CASSLVPAGGEAFF. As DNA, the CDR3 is TGTGCCAGCAGCTTGGTTCCCGCGGGTGGGGAAGCTTTCTTT. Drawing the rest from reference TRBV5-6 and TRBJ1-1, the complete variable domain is DAGVTQSPTHLIKTRGQQVTLRCSPKSGHDTVSWYQQALGQGPQFIFQYYEEEERQRGNFPDRFSGHQFPNYSSELNVNALLLGDSALYLCASSLVPAGGEAFFGQGTRLTVV.

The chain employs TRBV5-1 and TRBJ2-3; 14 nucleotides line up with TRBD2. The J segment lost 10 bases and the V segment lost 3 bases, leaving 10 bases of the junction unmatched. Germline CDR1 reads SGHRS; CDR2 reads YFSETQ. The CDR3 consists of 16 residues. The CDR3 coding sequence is TGCGCCAGCAGCTCAGGGACTAGCGGGGGAAAAACCGCGCAGTATTTT. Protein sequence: CASSSGTSGGKTAQYF.

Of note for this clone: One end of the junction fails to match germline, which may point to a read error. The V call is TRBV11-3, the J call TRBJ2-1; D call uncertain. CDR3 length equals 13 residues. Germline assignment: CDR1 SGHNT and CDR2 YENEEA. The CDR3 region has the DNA TGTGCCAGCAGCTTAGATCGTGACAATGGGCAGTTCTTC. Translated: CASSLDRDNGQFF.

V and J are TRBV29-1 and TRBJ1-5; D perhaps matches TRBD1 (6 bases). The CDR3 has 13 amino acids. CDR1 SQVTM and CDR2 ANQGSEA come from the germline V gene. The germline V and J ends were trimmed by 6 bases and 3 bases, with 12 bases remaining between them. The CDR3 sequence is CSVADRFNQPQHF. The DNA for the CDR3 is TGCAGCGTCGCCGACAGGTTCAATCAGCCCCAGCATTTT.

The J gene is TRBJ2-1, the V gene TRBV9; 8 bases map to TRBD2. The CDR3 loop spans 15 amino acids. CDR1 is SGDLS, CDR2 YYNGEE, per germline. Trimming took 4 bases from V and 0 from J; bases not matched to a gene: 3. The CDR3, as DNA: TGTGCCAGCAGCCGGGGGGGCAGCTCCTACAATGAGCAGTTCTTC. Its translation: CASSRGGSSYNEQFF.

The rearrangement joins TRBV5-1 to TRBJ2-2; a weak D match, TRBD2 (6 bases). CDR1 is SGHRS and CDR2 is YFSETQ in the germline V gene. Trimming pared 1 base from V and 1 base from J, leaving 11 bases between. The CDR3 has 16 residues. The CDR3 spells CASSLLFGGNTGELFF. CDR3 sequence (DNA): TGCGCCAGCAGCTTGCTGTTCGGGGGGAACACCGGGGAGCTGTTTTTT.

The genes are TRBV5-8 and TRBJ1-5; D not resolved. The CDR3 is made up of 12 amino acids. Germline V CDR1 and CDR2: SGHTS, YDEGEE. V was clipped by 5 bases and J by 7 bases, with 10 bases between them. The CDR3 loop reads CASRRQKQPQHF. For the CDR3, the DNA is TGTGCCAGCAGGAGGCAGAAGCAGCCCCAGCATTTT.

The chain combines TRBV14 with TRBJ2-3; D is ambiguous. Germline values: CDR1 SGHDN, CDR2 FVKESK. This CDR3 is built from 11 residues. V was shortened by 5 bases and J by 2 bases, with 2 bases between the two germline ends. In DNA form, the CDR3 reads TGTGCCAGCAGCTACACAGATACGCAGTATTTT. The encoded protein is CASSYTDTQYF.

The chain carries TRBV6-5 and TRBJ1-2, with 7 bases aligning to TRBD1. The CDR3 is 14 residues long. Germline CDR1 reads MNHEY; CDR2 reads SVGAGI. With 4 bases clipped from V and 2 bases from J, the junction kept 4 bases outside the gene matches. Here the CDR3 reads CASSSATGNYGYTF. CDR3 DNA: TGTGCCAGCAGTTCCGCGACAGGGAACTATGGCTACACCTTC.

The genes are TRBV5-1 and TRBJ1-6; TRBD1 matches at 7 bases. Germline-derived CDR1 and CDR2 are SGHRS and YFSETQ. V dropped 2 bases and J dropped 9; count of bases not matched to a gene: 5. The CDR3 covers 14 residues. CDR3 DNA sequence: TGCGCCAGCAGCTTTACAGGGGAGGCTTCACCCCTCCACTTT. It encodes CASSFTGEASPLHF.

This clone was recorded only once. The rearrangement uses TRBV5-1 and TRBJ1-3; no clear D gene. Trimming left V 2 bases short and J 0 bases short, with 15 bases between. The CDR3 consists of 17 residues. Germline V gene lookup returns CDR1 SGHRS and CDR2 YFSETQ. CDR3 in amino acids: CASSLLQVTDSGNTIYF. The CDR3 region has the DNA TGCGCCAGCAGCTTACTTCAGGTTACTGACTCTGGAAACACCATATATTTT.

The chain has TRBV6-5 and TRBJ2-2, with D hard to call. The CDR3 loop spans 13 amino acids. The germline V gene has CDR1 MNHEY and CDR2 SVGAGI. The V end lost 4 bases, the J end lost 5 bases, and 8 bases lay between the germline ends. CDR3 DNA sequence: TGTGCCAGCAGTTTGACAAGAACCGGGGAGCTGTTTTTT. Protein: CASSLTRTGELFF.

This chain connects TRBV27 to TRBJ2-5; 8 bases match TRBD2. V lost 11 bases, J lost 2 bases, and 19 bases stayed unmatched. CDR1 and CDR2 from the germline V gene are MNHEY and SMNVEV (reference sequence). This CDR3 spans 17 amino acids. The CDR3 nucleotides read TGTGCCGTAACGGCAGGGGTCGGACTAGCAGGGCAAGAGACCCAGTACTTC. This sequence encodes CAVTAGVGLAGQETQYF.

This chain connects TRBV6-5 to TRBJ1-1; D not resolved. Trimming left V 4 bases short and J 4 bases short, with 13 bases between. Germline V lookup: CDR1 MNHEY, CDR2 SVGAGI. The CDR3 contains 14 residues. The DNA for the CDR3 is TGTGCCAGCAGTTGGGGAGGAACAACCACTGAAGCTTTCTTT. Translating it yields CASSWGGTTTEAFF.

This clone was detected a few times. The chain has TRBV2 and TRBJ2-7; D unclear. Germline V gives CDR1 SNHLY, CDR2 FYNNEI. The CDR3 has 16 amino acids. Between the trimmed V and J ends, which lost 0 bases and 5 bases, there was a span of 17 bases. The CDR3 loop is CASSEALFARFHEQYF. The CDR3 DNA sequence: TGTGCCAGCAGTGAAGCGCTCTTCGCCCGGTTCCACGAGCAGTACTTC.

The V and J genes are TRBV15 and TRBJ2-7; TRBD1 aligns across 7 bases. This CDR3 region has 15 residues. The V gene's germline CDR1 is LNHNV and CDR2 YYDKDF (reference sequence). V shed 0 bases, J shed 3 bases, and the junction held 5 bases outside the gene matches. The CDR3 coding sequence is TGTGCCACCAGCAGAGAAACGGGACAGAGCTACGAGCAGTACTTC. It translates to CATSRETGQSYEQYF.

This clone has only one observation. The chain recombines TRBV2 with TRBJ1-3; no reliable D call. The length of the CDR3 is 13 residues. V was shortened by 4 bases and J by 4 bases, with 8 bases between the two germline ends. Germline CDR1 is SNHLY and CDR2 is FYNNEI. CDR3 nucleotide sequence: TGTGCCAGCAGTGGACAACTGGGAAACACCATATATTTT. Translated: CASSGQLGNTIYF. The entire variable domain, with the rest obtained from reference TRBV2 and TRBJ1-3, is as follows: EPEVTQTPSHQVTQMGQEVILRCVPISNHLYFYWYRQILGQKVEFLVSFYNNEISEKSEIFDDQFSVERPDGSNFTLKIRSTKLEDSAMYFCASSGQLGNTIYFGEGSWLTVV.

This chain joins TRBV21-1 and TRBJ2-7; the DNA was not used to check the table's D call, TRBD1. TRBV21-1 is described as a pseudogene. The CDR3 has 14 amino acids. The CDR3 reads CASSARDNSYEQYF. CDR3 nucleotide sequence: TGTGCCAGCAGCGCAAGGGACAACTCCTACGAGCAGTACTTC.

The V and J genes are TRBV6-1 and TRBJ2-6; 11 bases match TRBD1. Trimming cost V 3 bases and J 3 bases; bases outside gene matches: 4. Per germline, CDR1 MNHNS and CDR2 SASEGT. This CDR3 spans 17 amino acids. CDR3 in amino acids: CASSEDRGLIGANVLTF. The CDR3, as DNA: TGTGCCAGCAGTGAGGACAGGGGGCTCATTGGGGCCAACGTCCTGACTTTC.

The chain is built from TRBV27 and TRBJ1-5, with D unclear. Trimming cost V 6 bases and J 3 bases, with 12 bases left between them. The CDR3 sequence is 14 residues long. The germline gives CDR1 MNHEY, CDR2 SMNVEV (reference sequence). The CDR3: CASSPEGYNQPQHF. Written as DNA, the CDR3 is TGTGCCAGCAGCCCCGAGGGTTACAATCAGCCCCAGCATTTT.

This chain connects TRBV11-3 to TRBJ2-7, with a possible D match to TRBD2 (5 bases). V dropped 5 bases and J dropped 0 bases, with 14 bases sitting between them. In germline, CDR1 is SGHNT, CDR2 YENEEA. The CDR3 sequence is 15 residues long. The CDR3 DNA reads TGTGCCAGCAGCCCTCATGAGGGCGACTCCTACGAGCAGTACTTC. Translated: CASSPHEGDSYEQYF.

The CDR3 coding sequence is TGCGCCAGCAGTGAGTATGCGGATTCTAGCACAGATACGCAGTATTTT. This translates into CASSEYADSSTDTQYF. This sequence joins TRBV10-1 and TRBJ2-3; D not certain. The CDR3 runs 16 residues. Per the germline V gene, CDR1 is WNHNN and CDR2 is SYGVQD (reference sequence). Trimming took off 1 base at V and 0 bases at J, with 11 bases between the two ends.

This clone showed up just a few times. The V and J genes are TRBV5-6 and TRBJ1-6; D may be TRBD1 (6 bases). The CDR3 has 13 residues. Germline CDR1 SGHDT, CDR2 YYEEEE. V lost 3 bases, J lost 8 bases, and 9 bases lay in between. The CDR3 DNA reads TGTGCCAGCAGCTCTAACAGGGATTCACCCCTCCACTTT. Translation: CASSSNRDSPLHF.

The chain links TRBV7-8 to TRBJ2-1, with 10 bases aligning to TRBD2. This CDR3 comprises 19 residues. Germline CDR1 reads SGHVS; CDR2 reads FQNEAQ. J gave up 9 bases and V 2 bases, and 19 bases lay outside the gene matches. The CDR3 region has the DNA TGTGCCAGCAGCTTAAATGGGGCTAGCGGGAGACATCGGTGGGGTGAGCAGTTCTTC. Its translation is CASSLNGASGRHRWGEQFF.

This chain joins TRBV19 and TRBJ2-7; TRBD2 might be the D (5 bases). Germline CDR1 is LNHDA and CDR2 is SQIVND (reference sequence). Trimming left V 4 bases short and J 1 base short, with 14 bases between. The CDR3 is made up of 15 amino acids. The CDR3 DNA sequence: TGTGCCAGTAGTACACTAGTTGGAAATTCCTACGAGCAGTACTTC. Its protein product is CASSTLVGNSYEQYF.

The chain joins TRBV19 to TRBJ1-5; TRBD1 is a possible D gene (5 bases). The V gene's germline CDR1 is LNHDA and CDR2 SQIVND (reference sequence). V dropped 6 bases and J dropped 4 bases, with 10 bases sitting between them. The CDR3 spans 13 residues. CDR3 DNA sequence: TGTGCCAGTAGCCAGGGTTTTAATCAGCCCCAGCATTTT. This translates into CASSQGFNQPQHF. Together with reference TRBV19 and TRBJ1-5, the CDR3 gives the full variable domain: DGGITQSPKYLFRKEGQNVTLSCEQNLNHDAMYWYRQDPGQGLRLIYYSQIVNDFQKGDIAEGYSVSREKKESFPLTVTSAQKNPTAFYLCASSQGFNQPQHFGDGTRLSIL.

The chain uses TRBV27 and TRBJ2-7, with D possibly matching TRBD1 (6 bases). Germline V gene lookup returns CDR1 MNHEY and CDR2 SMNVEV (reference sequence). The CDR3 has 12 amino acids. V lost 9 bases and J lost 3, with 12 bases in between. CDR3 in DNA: TGTGCCAGTCATGGACAGAGCTACGAGCAGTACTTC. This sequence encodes CASHGQSYEQYF.

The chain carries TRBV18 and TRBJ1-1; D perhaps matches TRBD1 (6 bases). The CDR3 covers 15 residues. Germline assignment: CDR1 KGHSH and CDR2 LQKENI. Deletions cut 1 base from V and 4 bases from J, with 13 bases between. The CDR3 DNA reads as TGTGCCAGCTCACCACAAATACAGGGTGGCACTGAAGCTTTCTTT. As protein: CASSPQIQGGTEAFF.